This T cell receptor beta chain derives from a study of CD8+ T cells in alopecia areata. Across the study: Grafted skin came from C3H/HeJ donors with spontaneous alopecia (roughly 6-13 months old) and was placed on approximately 7-10-week-old female C3H/HeJ mice.

Study results and limitations: When scalp samples are sequenced, resident alphabeta T cells of normal skin are also captured. Affected scalp, especially in alopecia totalis/universalis, had a higher clonality than normal scalp did.

Sorting of pooled cutaneous lymph node cells used CD4, CD8alpha, NKG2D, NKG2ACE and other markers. Investigators isolated RNA and reverse transcribed it into cDNA to act as the sequencing template. Profiling relied on immunoSEQ multiplex PCR, and the TCRdb table lists in-frame clones only, not all of them. The record shows 250,000 or so clones for this sample, with no singletons present. This clone has only a few counts. Its specificity is unknown. These gene names are mouse names. With the read ending 4 residues before the CDR3 end, the germline J gene is used to fill in that end. Trimming shortened V by 0 bases and J by 2 bases, and 8 bases separated the two germline ends. CDR3 length equals 14 residues. Looked up from germline, CDR1 is SGHDT and CDR2 is FRDEAV.

The TCR originated in a C3H/HeJ mouse with alopecia areata. MHC haplotype of the strain: H2-k. The sample was CD4+ T cells sorted from a lymph node. This rearrangement joins TRBV14 to TRBJ1-2; D possibly corresponds to TRBD1 (6 bases). Partial CDR3 DNA: TGTGCCAGCAGTTTCTGGGACAATAACTCC. It encodes CASSFWDNNS. Given in full, the CDR3 is CASSFWDNNSDYTF.